These 22 T cell receptor beta chains share one sample of origin, sequenced in a study of preoperative IRX-2 immunotherapy in early breast cancer. Treatment denoted: preoperative locoregional IRX-2 cytokine immunotherapy. Libraries were prepared by immunoSEQ multiplex PCR; TCRdb keeps only in-frame clonotypes and omits some of them. The sample lists about 3,900 clones, approximately 67% occurring once. Sequences were derived from tumor tissue, sampled after IRX-2 immunotherapy. Every receptor here comes from a human donor with breast cancer.

This clone turned up a few times. J is TRBJ2-2 and V is TRBV14, with unresolved D. The CDR3 spans 14 residues. The ends were cut back, 5 bases at V and 8 bases at J, with 15 bases in the middle. Germline CDR1 reads SGHDN; CDR2 reads FVKESK. The CDR3, as DNA: TGTGCCAGCAGCGCCGCTAGAATGTTAGGGGAGCTGTTTTTT. Residues: CASSAARMLGELFF.

V gene TRBV18 combines with J gene TRBJ2-7, with a tentative D call TRBD1 (5 bases). This CDR3 is built from 15 residues. Trimming removed 7 bases at V and 3 bases at J, with 19 bases between. Germline CDR1 is KGHSH and CDR2 is LQKENI. CDR3 residues: CASYSQGGGFYEQYF. The DNA for the CDR3 is TGTGCCAGCTACTCTCAGGGTGGCGGTTTCTACGAGCAGTACTTC.

A few counts support this clone. Here the CDR3 reads CASSVTPVPNYGYTF. DNA for the CDR3: TGTGCCAGCAGTGTCACACCAGTGCCTAACTATGGCTACACCTTC. The chain carries TRBV6-8 and TRBJ1-2; unclear D gene. The CDR3 length is 15 residues. Trimming pared 5 bases from V and 0 bases from J, leaving 13 bases between. CDR1 MNHGY and CDR2 SAAAGT come from the germline V gene.

The chain joins TRBV18 to TRBJ1-4, with D uncertain. This CDR3 contains 14 residues. Germline V gene sequence: CDR1 KGHSH, CDR2 LQKENI. Trimming pared 0 bases from V and 1 base from J, leaving 3 bases between. The CDR3 region is CASSPPGTNEKLFF. The CDR3, as DNA: TGTGCCAGCTCACCACCGGGAACTAATGAAAAACTGTTTTTT. The full variable domain, completed using reference TRBV18 and TRBJ1-4, is NAGVMQNPRHLVRRRGQEARLRCSPMKGHSHVYWYRQLPEEGLKFMVYLQKENIIDESGMPKERFSAEFPKEGPSILRIQQVVRGDSAAYFCASSPPGTNEKLFFGSGTQLSVL.

This clone was seen a single time. The chain combines TRBV7-1 with TRBJ2-1; weak D call: TRBD1 (6 bases). TRBV7-1 falls under the ORF class, with uncertain function. This CDR3 is built from 14 residues. V lost 4 bases and J 4 bases, leaving 11 bases between the germline ends. The CDR3 nucleotides are TGTGCCAGCAGCTTAGATCAGGGGTACAATGAGCAGTTCTTC. This encodes CASSLDQGYNEQFF.

In the case of this clone: One end of the junction is discordant with germline, which a read error may explain. The J gene is TRBJ2-1, the V gene TRBV6-8, with 9 bases matching TRBD2. Germline values: CDR1 MNHGY, CDR2 SAAAGT. The CDR3 totals 18 residues. As DNA, the CDR3 is TGTGCCATCAGTTTAAAGCGGGAGGACGGGAGCTCCTACAATGAGCAGTTCTTC. Translation: CAISLKREDGSSYNEQFF.

The J gene is TRBJ2-1, the V gene TRBV19, with D perhaps given as TRBD1 or TRBD2 (5 bases each). The CDR3 spans 16 residues. Germline lookup yields CDR1 LNHDA and CDR2 SQIVND (reference sequence). V was pared by 3 bases and J by 8 bases, with 20 bases between. The CDR3 spells CASSINGRGQSYEQFF. As DNA, the CDR3 is TGTGCCAGTAGTATCAATGGTCGGGGCCAGTCGTATGAGCAGTTCTTC.

This clone is medium-sized in the sample. V and J are TRBV11-3 and TRBJ2-3; D may be TRBD1 (5 bases). Germline V gives CDR1 SGHNT, CDR2 YENEEA. The CDR3 is made up of 15 amino acids. V shed 5 bases and J shed 2 bases, with 14 bases lying between them. This CDR3 is CASSRRTLPTDTQYF. CDR3 nucleotide sequence: TGTGCCAGCAGCCGACGGACACTCCCCACAGATACGCAGTATTTT. Combining the CDR3 with reference TRBV11-3 and TRBJ2-3 gives the whole variable domain EAGVVQSPRYKIIEKKQPVAFWCNPISGHNTLYWYLQNLGQGPELLIRYENEEAVDDSQLPKDRFSAERLKGVDSTLKIQPAELGDSAVYLCASSRRTLPTDTQYFGPGTRLTVL.

This clone was detected once. In DNA form, the CDR3 reads TGTGCCAGCAGCTTATTATCGACTAGCGACCGTCTAGGAAATGAGCAGTTCTTC. It translates to CASSLLSTSDRLGNEQFF. The V gene is TRBV11-3, the J gene TRBJ2-1; TRBD2 aligns across 8 bases. CDR3 size: 18 residues. Germline trimming cut 2 bases from V and 7 bases from J; bases unmatched to any gene: 16. Looked up from germline, CDR1 is SGHNT and CDR2 is YENEEA.

For the CDR3, the DNA is TGCGCCAGCGGAACAGGGCGTTTGAACACTGAAGCTTTCTTT. It encodes CASGTGRLNTEAFF. This chain uses TRBV10-2 with TRBJ1-1; perhaps TRBD1 as D (6 bases). CDR1 is WSHSY, CDR2 SAAADI, per germline. The germline V and J ends were trimmed by 8 bases and 0 bases, with 13 bases remaining between them. The CDR3 has 14 residues.

This chain's CDR3 is CASSLPGGNTEAFF. In DNA form, the CDR3 reads TGTGCCAGCAGCTTACCAGGGGGGAACACTGAAGCTTTCTTT. The chain is built from TRBV11-3 and TRBJ1-1; 7 nucleotides match TRBD1. Germline CDR1 and CDR2: SGHNT and YENEEA. With V trimmed by 2 bases and J by 1 base, 1 base remained unmatched. This CDR3 is built from 14 residues.

The chain employs TRBV11-3 and TRBJ2-1; 10 positions agree with TRBD2. V lost 5 bases to trimming and J lost 0 bases; unmatched junction nucleotides: 1. This CDR3 contains 15 residues. The germline V gene encodes CDR1 SGHNT and CDR2 YENEEA. DNA for the CDR3: TGTGCCAGCAGCCCTAGCGGGAGCTCCTACAATGAGCAGTTCTTC. This gives the protein CASSPSGSSYNEQFF.

The chain joins TRBV5-1 to TRBJ2-5; 7 bases align to TRBD1. Trimming cost V 0 bases and J 3 bases; bases outside gene matches: 5. The CDR3 totals 15 residues. Germline V gene data show CDR1 as SGHRS and CDR2 as YFSETQ. This CDR3 is CASSLASGTEETQYF. The CDR3 bases are TGCGCCAGCAGCTTGGCCTCAGGGACAGAAGAGACCCAGTACTTC.

By frequency in the sample, this clone is large. The chain employs TRBV6-8 and TRBJ2-7; D perhaps matches TRBD1 (6 bases). Germline-derived CDR1 and CDR2 are MNHGY and SAAAGT. This CDR3 has 12 residues. Trimming took 8 bases from V and 2 from J, leaving 10 bases between them. CDR3: CASRDITYEQYF. The CDR3 DNA reads as TGTGCCAGCCGGGACATAACCTACGAGCAGTACTTC.

The J gene is TRBJ1-1, the V gene TRBV5-1; no reliable D call. Germline V gives CDR1 SGHRS, CDR2 YFSETQ. V lost 7 bases and J lost 0, with 13 bases in between. This CDR3 comprises 14 residues. This CDR3 reads CASSSAALNTEAFF. The CDR3 coding sequence is TGCGCCAGCTCGTCCGCAGCCTTGAACACTGAAGCTTTCTTT.

This clone was seen a few times. The chain carries TRBV11-3 and TRBJ2-5, with D possibly TRBD2 on 6 matching bases. The germline V and J ends were trimmed by 2 bases and 4 bases, with 17 bases remaining between them. Looked up from germline, CDR1 is SGHNT and CDR2 is YENEEA. This CDR3 has 16 residues. CDR3 residues: CASSLLAGPKGETQYF. The CDR3 DNA sequence: TGTGCCAGCAGCTTACTTGCGGGGCCTAAGGGAGAGACCCAGTACTTC.

The rearrangement links TRBV19 to TRBJ2-5; either TRBD1 or TRBD2 may fit D (5 bases each). Germline V gives CDR1 LNHDA, CDR2 SQIVND (reference sequence). The germline V and J ends were trimmed by 6 bases and 4 bases, with 12 bases remaining between them. The CDR3 has 13 amino acids. The CDR3 DNA reads TGTGCCAGTAGGATGAGAGGGGTAGAGACCCAGTACTTC. Its translation: CASRMRGVETQYF.

This clone showed up just a few times. The chain joins TRBV6-8 to TRBJ2-2; TRBD2 agrees at 9 bases. CDR1 and CDR2 (germline): MNHGY, SAAAGT. The CDR3 loop spans 17 amino acids. V shed 2 bases and J 5 bases; nucleotides not matched to a gene: 9. The CDR3 region has the DNA TGTGCCAGCAGTTACCAGGGACTAGCAAGGGGGACCGGGGAGCTGTTTTTT. It translates to CASSYQGLARGTGELFF.

The chain joins TRBV19 to TRBJ2-7; 11 positions agree with TRBD1. Germline trimming cut 5 bases from V and 2 bases from J; bases unmatched to any gene: 8. This CDR3 spans 16 amino acids. The germline V gene has CDR1 LNHDA and CDR2 SQIVND (reference sequence). CDR3 in amino acids: CASSPMGQGVPYEQYF. In nucleotides, the CDR3 is TGTGCCAGTAGTCCCATGGGACAGGGGGTCCCCTACGAGCAGTACTTC.

This clone is a singleton in its sample. The chain joins TRBV22-1 to TRBJ2-1; the D segment call TRBD1 is taken from the table without a DNA check. TRBV22-1 is reported as a pseudogene. The length of the CDR3 is 17 residues. The CDR3 loop reads CASSSPLQGSSYNEQFF. The CDR3 bases are TGTGCCAGCAGTTCCCCCCTACAGGGGAGCTCCTACAATGAGCAGTTCTTC.

The chain couples TRBV6-8 to TRBJ2-7; TRBD2 matches at 7 bases. Per germline, CDR1 MNHGY and CDR2 SAAAGT. The CDR3 is 14 amino acids. V shed 5 bases and J 3 bases; nucleotides not matched to a gene: 7. CDR3 bases: TGTGCCAGCAGTGGGGAGGGCCGTGACTACGAGCAGTACTTC. Translated: CASSGEGRDYEQYF.

The chain employs TRBV30 and TRBJ1-2; maybe TRBD1 (6 bases). The length of the CDR3 is 14 residues. V was trimmed by 0 bases and J by 7 bases, leaving 15 bases between them. From germline, CDR1 is GTSNPN and CDR2 SVGIG (reference sequence). CDR3 in DNA: TGTGCCTGGAGTGTACAGGGAGGAAGCGCTGGCTACACCTTC. Amino acid sequence: CAWSVQGGSAGYTF. Complete variable domain (other parts from reference TRBV30 and TRBJ1-2): SQTIHQWPATLVQPVGSPLSLECTVEGTSNPNLYWYRQAAGRGLQLLFYSVGIGQISSEVPQNLSASRPQDRQFILSSKKLLLSDSGFYLCAWSVQGGSAGYTFGSGTRLTVV.